The text below deals with one TCR beta chain. The sample is drawn from a study of blood T cell repertoires in COVID-19. Study as a whole: PBMCs, B-cell-depleted T cells, or T cells were the source of the cDNA or gDNA that made up the material.

Profiling relied on immunoSEQ multiplex PCR, and the TCRdb table lists in-frame clones only, not all of them. The repertoire holds around 130,000 clones, with about 76% as singletons. The length of the CDR3 is 16 residues. Per the germline V gene, CDR1 is SGHAT and CDR2 is FQNNGV. J was trimmed by 5 bases and V by 5 bases; bases with no gene match: 9. Source material: peripheral blood. This chain connects TRBV11-2 to TRBJ2-3; 11 positions match TRBD1. This TCR was recovered from an elderly man with acute or convalescent COVID-19. CDR3 coding DNA: TGTGCCAGCAGCCAACTCCCGGGACAGGGGGAAGATACGCAGTATTTT. It specifies CASSQLPGQGEDTQYF.